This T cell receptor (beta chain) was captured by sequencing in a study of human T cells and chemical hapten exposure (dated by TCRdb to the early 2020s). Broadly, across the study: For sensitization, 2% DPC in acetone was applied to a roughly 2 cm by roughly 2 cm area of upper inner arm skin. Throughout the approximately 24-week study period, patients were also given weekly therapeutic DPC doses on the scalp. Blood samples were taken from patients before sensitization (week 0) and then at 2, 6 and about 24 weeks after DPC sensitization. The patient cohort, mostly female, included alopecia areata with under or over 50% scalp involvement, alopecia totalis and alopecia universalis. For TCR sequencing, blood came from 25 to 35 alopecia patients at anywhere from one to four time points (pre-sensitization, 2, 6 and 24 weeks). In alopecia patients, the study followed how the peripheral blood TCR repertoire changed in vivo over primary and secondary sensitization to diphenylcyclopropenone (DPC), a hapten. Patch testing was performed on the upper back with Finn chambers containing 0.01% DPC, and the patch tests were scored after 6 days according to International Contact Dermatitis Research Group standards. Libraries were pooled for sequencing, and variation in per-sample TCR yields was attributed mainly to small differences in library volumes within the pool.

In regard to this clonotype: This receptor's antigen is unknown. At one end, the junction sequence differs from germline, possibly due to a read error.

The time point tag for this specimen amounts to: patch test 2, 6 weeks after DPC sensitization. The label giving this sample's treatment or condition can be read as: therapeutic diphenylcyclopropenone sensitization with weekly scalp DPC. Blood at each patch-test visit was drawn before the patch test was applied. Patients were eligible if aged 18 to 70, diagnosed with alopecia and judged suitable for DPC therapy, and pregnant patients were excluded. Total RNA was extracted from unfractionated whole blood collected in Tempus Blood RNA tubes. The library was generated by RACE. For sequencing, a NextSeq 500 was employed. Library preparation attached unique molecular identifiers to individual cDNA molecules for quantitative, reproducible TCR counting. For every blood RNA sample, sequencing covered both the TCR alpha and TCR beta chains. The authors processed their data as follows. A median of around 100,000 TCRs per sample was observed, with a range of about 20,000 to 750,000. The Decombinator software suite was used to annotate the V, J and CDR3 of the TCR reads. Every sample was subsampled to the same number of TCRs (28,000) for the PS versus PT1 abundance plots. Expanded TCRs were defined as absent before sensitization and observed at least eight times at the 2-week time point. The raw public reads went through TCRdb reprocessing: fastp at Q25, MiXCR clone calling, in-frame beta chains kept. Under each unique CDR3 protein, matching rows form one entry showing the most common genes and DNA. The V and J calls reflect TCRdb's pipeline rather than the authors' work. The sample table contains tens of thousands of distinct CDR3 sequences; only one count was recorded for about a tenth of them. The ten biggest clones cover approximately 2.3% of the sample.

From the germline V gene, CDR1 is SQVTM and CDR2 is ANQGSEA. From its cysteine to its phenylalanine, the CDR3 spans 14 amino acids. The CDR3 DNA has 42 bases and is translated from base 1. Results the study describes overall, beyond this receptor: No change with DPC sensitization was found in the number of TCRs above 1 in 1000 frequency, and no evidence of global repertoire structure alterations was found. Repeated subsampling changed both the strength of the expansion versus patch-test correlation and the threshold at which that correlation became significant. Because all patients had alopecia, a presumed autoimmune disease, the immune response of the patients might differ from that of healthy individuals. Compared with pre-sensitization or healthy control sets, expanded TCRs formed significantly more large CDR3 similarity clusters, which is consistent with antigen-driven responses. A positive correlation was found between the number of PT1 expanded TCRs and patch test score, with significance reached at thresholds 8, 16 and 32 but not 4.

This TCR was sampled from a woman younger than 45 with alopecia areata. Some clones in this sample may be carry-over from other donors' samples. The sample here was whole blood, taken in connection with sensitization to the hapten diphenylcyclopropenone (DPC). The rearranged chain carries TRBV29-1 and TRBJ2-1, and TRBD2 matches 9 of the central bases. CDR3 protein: CSVSGLAGYNGQFF. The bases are TGCAGCGTCTCCGGGCTAGCGGGGTACAATGGGCAGTTCTTC.